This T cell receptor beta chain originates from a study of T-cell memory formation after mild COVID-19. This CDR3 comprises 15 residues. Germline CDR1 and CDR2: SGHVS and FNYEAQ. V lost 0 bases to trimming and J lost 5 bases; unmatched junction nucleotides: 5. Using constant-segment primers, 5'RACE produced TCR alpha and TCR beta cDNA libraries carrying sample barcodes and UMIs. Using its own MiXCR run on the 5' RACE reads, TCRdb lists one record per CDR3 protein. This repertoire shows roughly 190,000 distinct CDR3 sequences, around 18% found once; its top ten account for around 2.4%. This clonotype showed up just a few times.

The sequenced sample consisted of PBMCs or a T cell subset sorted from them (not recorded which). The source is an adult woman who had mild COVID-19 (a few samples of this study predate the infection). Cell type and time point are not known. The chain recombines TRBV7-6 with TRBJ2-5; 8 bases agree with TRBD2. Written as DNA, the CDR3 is TGTGCCAGCAGCTTAGCCCATAGCGGGAAGGAGACCCAGTACTTC. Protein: CASSLAHSGKETQYF.